The 26 T cell receptor beta chains reported below all come from one sample, sequenced in a study of T cells after yellow fever vaccination. TCRdb re-analysed the 5' RACE reads in MiXCR, keeping a single row per CDR3 protein. This sample yields approximately 110,000 distinct CDR3 sequences, of which approximately 7% are seen a single time; roughly 2.5% belongs to the top ten. Sequenced here: CD4+ T cells sorted from PBMCs, sampled 10 to 11 days after the first yellow fever vaccination. The receptors were sampled from a man aged 18 to 30 who received the YFV17D yellow fever vaccine.

This clonotype came up many times. The genes are TRBV19 and TRBJ2-2; no clear D. CDR1 is LNHDA, CDR2 SQIVND, per germline (reference sequence). The CDR3 loop spans 16 amino acids. Trimming removed 5 bases at V and 0 bases at J, with 13 bases between. The CDR3 DNA reads TGTGCCAGTAGTCGACTCCAGAATTCGAACACCGGGGAGCTGTTTTTT. Protein: CASSRLQNSNTGELFF.

This clonotype has a handful of counts. The chain carries TRBV5-1 and TRBJ1-1; D unresolved. The CDR3 runs 12 residues. Germline lookup yields CDR1 SGHRS and CDR2 YFSETQ. V lost 2 bases to trimming and J lost 4 bases, with 6 bases between them. CDR3 sequence: CASSFEGTEAFF. The DNA of the CDR3 is TGCGCCAGCAGCTTTGAGGGCACTGAAGCTTTCTTT.

This clonotype was recorded many times. The chain couples TRBV29-1 to TRBJ2-3; D gene ambiguous. The CDR3 loop spans 10 amino acids. V was pared by 3 bases and J by 15 bases, with 13 bases between. Germline CDR1 SQVTM, CDR2 ANQGSEA. The CDR3 is CSVEFPTTYF. As DNA, the CDR3 is TGCAGCGTTGAGTTCCCGACCACTTATTTT.

In its sample, this clonotype was seen many times. The chain uses TRBV18 and TRBJ2-7; D is perhaps TRBD2 (5 bases). There are 12 residues in the CDR3. Trimming removed 3 bases at V and 6 bases at J, with 9 bases between. The V gene's germline CDR1 is KGHSH and CDR2 LQKENI. The CDR3: CASSPEGGEQYV. The CDR3 DNA sequence: TGTGCCAGCTCACCTGAGGGTGGCGAGCAGTACGTC.

This clonotype has only a few counts. The chain is built from TRBV19 and TRBJ2-2; D might be TRBD1 (6 bases). V was clipped by 5 bases and J by 0 bases, with 10 bases between them. The germline CDR1 and CDR2 sequences are LNHDA and SQIVND (reference sequence). The CDR3 runs to 15 residues. The CDR3 loop is CASSFRQANTGELFF. The CDR3 DNA reads as TGTGCCAGTAGTTTCCGACAGGCGAACACCGGGGAGCTGTTTTTT.

This clonotype has at least ten counts. The V call is TRBV20-1, the J call TRBJ2-3; TRBD2 matches at 9 bases. There are 15 residues in the CDR3. Trimming cost V 0 bases and J 4 bases; bases outside gene matches: 5. CDR1 is DFQATT, CDR2 SNEGSKA, per germline (reference sequence). In nucleotides, the CDR3 is TGCAGTGCTAGAGATGCGGGGGGGGCGTCAGATACGCAGTATTTT. Translating it yields CSARDAGGASDTQYF.

In nucleotides, the CDR3 is TGTGCCAGCAGCTTGTGGAGCGATGAGCAGTTCTTC. It encodes CASSLWSDEQFF. The chain combines TRBV5-8 with TRBJ2-1; D is unclear. In germline, CDR1 is SGHTS, CDR2 YDEGEE. The CDR3 sequence is 12 residues long. Trimming shortened V by 1 base and J by 8 bases, and 7 bases separated the two germline ends.

In this sample, this clonotype turned up many times. The chain recombines TRBV7-6 with TRBJ2-5; 10 positions match TRBD2. The V gene end was trimmed by 1 base and the J gene end by 0 bases; junction bases not matched to a gene: 8. The CDR3 consists of 18 residues. From germline, CDR1 is SGHVS and CDR2 FNYEAQ. CDR3 sequence: CASSLVEPSGGYQETQYF. CDR3 bases: TGTGCCAGCAGCTTAGTCGAACCTAGCGGGGGCTACCAAGAGACCCAGTACTTC.

This clonotype has ten or more counts. This chain links TRBV11-2 with TRBJ1-2, with D maybe TRBD1 (6 bases). The germline CDR1 and CDR2 sequences are SGHAT and FQNNGV. The CDR3 spans 14 residues. The germline V and J ends were trimmed by 5 bases and 8 bases, with 18 bases remaining between them. CDR3 residues: CASSGQLEGGGYTF. For the CDR3, the DNA is TGTGCCAGCAGCGGACAGTTAGAGGGAGGCGGCTACACCTTC.

This clonotype was seen at least ten times. The rearrangement uses TRBV20-1 and TRBJ1-1, with 8 bases that match TRBD1. The V gene's germline CDR1 is DFQATT and CDR2 SNEGSKA (reference sequence). CDR3 size: 12 residues. Losses at the gene ends were 5 bases for V and 6 bases for J; bases not matched to a gene: 5. For the CDR3, the DNA is TGCAGTGCTTTGGACAGGGACGCTGAAGCTTTCTTT. It yields the protein CSALDRDAEAFF.

This clonotype came up a few times. A much larger clone lies one base from this, so it may be a read error. This chain connects TRBV7-2 to TRBJ2-1, with TRBD1 as a possible D gene (5 bases). The germline V gene has CDR1 SGHTA and CDR2 FQGNSA. The CDR3 totals 13 residues. Trimming stripped 5 bases from V and 7 bases from J, with 12 bases between. This CDR3 reads CASSSRTFNEQFF. The DNA of the CDR3 is TGTGCCAGCAGCAGCCGGACATTTAATGAGCAGTTCTTC.

This clonotype has ten or more counts. This sequence joins TRBV5-1 and TRBJ2-7; 8 positions agree with TRBD1. This CDR3 has 14 residues. Germline CDR1 reads SGHRS; CDR2 reads YFSETQ. The junction had 7 bases not matched to a gene; V was cut back by 5 bases and J by 3 bases. Here the CDR3 reads CASSSGTGDYEQYF. CDR3 DNA: TGCGCCAGCAGTTCCGGGACAGGCGACTACGAGCAGTACTTC. The full variable domain, its missing parts supplied by reference TRBV5-1 and TRBJ2-7, is KAGVTQTPRYLIKTRGQQVTLSCSPISGHRSVSWYQQTPGQGLQFLFEYFSETQRNKGNFPGRFSGRQFSNSRSEMNVSTLELGDSALYLCASSSGTGDYEQYFGPGTRLTVT.

This clonotype was recorded at least ten times. The V call is TRBV7-2, the J call TRBJ2-7; no definite D call. The length of the CDR3 is 13 residues. V was cut by 5 bases and J by 3 bases, with 11 bases left in between. Per germline, CDR1 SGHTA and CDR2 FQGNSA. The CDR3 loop is CASSLEAGYEQYV. CDR3 sequence (DNA): TGTGCCAGCAGCCTAGAGGCAGGCTACGAGCAGTACGTC.

At least ten counts were recorded for this clonotype. Here the CDR3 reads CASSLGARASGDEQFF. The CDR3 bases are TGCGCCAGCAGCTTGGGGGCGAGGGCTAGCGGGGACGAACAGTTCTTC. The chain links TRBV5-1 to TRBJ2-1; 9 bases line up with TRBD2. V lost 0 bases and J lost 13; bases outside the gene matches: 14. The CDR3 has 16 amino acids. The germline V gene encodes CDR1 SGHRS and CDR2 YFSETQ.

This clonotype was recorded many times. This rearrangement joins TRBV29-1 to TRBJ1-1; TRBD1 is a possible D gene (5 bases). The CDR3 consists of 13 residues. V was pared by 5 bases and J by 1 base, with 11 bases between. The germline V gene has CDR1 SQVTM and CDR2 ANQGSEA. CDR3 nucleotides: TGCAGCGTTCGTAAACAGGAGAACACTGAAGCTTTCTTT. The encoded protein is CSVRKQENTEAFF. The whole variable domain, filled in from reference TRBV29-1 and TRBJ1-1, reads SAVISQKPSRDICQRGTSLTIQCQVDSQVTMMFWYRQQPGQSLTLIATANQGSEATYESGFVIDKFPISRPNLTFSTLTVSNMSPEDSSIYLCSVRKQENTEAFFGQGTRLTVV.

This clonotype came up many times. Here the CDR3 DNA reads TGTGCCAGCGGTCGGGCAGGGGTTGGCGAGCAGTACTTC. It specifies CASGRAGVGEQYF. The rearrangement uses TRBV6-6 and TRBJ2-7; TRBD1 might be the D (6 bases). With 8 bases removed from V and 6 bases from J, the gap between germline ends came to 17 bases. Germline V gene data show CDR1 as MNHNY and CDR2 as SVGAGI (reference sequence). This CDR3 contains 13 residues.

This clonotype was observed at least ten times. The chain carries TRBV5-1 and TRBJ2-2; the match to TRBD2 covers 13 bases. The CDR3 covers 17 residues. Germline assignment: CDR1 SGHRS and CDR2 YFSETQ. V lost 4 bases, J lost 0 bases, and 3 bases stayed unmatched. The CDR3 DNA sequence: TGCGCCAGCAGCGGAACTAGCGGGGGGGCGAACACCGGGGAGCTGTTTTTT. Translation gives CASSGTSGGANTGELFF. Together with reference TRBV5-1 and TRBJ2-2, the CDR3 gives the full variable domain: KAGVTQTPRYLIKTRGQQVTLSCSPISGHRSVSWYQQTPGQGLQFLFEYFSETQRNKGNFPGRFSGRQFSNSRSEMNVSTLELGDSALYLCASSGTSGGANTGELFFGEGSRLTVL.

The table lists this clonotype with many counts. The chain combines TRBV18 with TRBJ1-4; D is undetermined. Germline CDR1 is KGHSH and CDR2 is LQKENI. The CDR3 is made up of 15 amino acids. Trimming cost V 6 bases and J 3 bases, with 14 bases left between them. DNA for the CDR3: TGTGCCAGCTCGGTAACCCAGGACTCTAATGAAAAACTGTTTTTT. It translates to CASSVTQDSNEKLFF.

Ten or more counts support this clonotype. This chain uses TRBV7-2 with TRBJ2-1; TRBD1 is a possible D gene (6 bases). Trimming pared 5 bases from V and 12 bases from J, leaving 14 bases between. Germline-derived CDR1 and CDR2 are SGHTA and FQGNSA. This CDR3 has 12 residues. Here the CDR3 reads CASSDRFRGQFF. CDR3 nucleotides: TGTGCCAGCAGCGATCGCTTCAGGGGGCAGTTCTTC.

This rearrangement joins TRBV20-1 to TRBJ1-2; D ambiguous. The CDR3 spans 12 residues. With 6 bases removed from V and 4 bases from J, the gap between germline ends came to 12 bases. Germline CDR1 and CDR2: DFQATT and SNEGSKA (reference sequence). This chain's CDR3 is CSATDTAYGYTF. The CDR3 DNA is TGCAGTGCAACTGACACGGCCTATGGCTACACCTTC.

The table lists this clonotype with many counts. The gene calls are TRBV7-8 and TRBJ2-5, with TRBD1 matching 7 bases. The J segment lost 7 bases and the V segment lost 5 bases, leaving 10 bases of the junction unmatched. This CDR3 is 14 amino acids long. The V gene's germline CDR1 is SGHVS and CDR2 FQNEAQ. CDR3 bases: TGTGCCAGCAGCCAAACGACAGGGTCGGGGACCCAGTACTTC. Translation: CASSQTTGSGTQYF. Looking up the rest from reference TRBV7-8 and TRBJ2-5 gives the full variable domain: GAGVSQSPRYKVAKRGQDVALRCDPISGHVSLFWYQQALGQGPEFLTYFQNEAQLDKSGLPSDRFFAERPEGSVSTLKIQRTQQEDSAVYLCASSQTTGSGTQYFGPGTRLLVL.

This clonotype was recorded many times. This chain uses TRBV6-6 with TRBJ1-2, with D perhaps matching TRBD1 (6 bases). Germline V gene lookup returns CDR1 MNHNY and CDR2 SVGAGI (reference sequence). Trimming removed 6 bases at V and 7 bases at J, with 15 bases between. The CDR3 runs 13 residues. The CDR3 is CASSEQGVGGYTF. The CDR3 region has the DNA TGTGCCAGCAGCGAACAGGGAGTTGGTGGCTACACCTTC.

The table lists this clonotype with many counts. The chain employs TRBV11-3 and TRBJ2-1; D not certain. Germline V gives CDR1 SGHNT, CDR2 YENEEA. This CDR3 is built from 13 residues. Trimming shortened V by 0 bases and J by 9 bases, and 9 bases separated the two germline ends. DNA of the CDR3: TGTGCCAGCAGCTTAGACACCCGCAGTGAGCAGTTCTTC. Protein: CASSLDTRSEQFF.

This clonotype was counted once. One junction end disagrees with the germline gene, perhaps due to a read error. This chain uses TRBV11-1 with TRBJ2-1, with TRBD1 matching over 8 bases. The CDR3 is made up of 17 amino acids. Germline V gene lookup returns CDR1 SGHAT and CDR2 FQDESV (reference sequence). The CDR3 DNA is TGTGCCAGCAGCTTAGGACAGGGGCCTAGCTCCTACAATAAGCAGTTCTTC. The encoded protein is CASSLGQGPSSYNKQFF.

This clonotype has at least ten counts. This chain connects TRBV5-6 to TRBJ2-2; 7 bases agree with TRBD2. This CDR3 is built from 15 residues. Germline assignment: CDR1 SGHDT and CDR2 YYEEEE. Trimming cost V 0 bases and J 4 bases; bases outside gene matches: 3. The CDR3 DNA reads TGTGCCAGCAGCTTGGGCGGGGGATTCACCGGGGAGCTGTTTTTT. This encodes CASSLGGGFTGELFF.

The rearrangement links TRBV12-2 to TRBJ1-1. TRBV12-2 is classified as a pseudogene. The CDR3 is 15 residues long. Here the CDR3 DNA reads TGTGCAAGTCGCTTAGGAATCCGGAAGAACACTGAAGCTTTCTTT. Translated, it gives CASRLGIRKNTEAFF.